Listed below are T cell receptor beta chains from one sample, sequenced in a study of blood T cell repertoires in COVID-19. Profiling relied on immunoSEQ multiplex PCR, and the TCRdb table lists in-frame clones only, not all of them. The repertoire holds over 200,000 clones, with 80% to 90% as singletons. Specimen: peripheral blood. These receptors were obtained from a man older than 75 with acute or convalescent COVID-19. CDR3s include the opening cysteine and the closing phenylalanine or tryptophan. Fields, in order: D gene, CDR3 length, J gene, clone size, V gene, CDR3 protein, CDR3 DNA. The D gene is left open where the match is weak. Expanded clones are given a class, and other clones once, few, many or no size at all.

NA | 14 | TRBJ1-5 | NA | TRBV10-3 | CAIARPGVNQPQHF | TGTGCCATCGCGAGGCCGGGAGTTAATCAGCCCCAGCATTTT
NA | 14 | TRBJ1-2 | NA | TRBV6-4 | CASRGPHRLYGYTF | TGTGCCAGCAGGGGCCCCCACCGGCTCTATGGCTACACCTTC
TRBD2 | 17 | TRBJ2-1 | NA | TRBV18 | CASSPPGLAGGYNEQFF | TGTGCCAGCTCACCACCGGGGCTAGCGGGAGGCTACAATGAGCAGTTCTTC
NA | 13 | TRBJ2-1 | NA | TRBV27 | CASSSILRDEQFF | TGTGCCAGCAGTTCCATCCTCAGGGATGAGCAGTTCTTC
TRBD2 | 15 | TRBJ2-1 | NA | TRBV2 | CASRMGLGVVYEQFF | TGTGCCAGCAGGATGGGACTAGGGGTTGTGTATGAGCAGTTCTTC
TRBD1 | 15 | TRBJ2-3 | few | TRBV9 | CASSGGTGRADTQYF | TGTGCCAGCAGCGGTGGGACAGGGCGTGCAGATACGCAGTATTTT
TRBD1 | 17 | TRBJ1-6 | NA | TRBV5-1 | CASSPRVNRGNNSPLHF | TGCGCCAGCAGCCCACGGGTGAACAGGGGGAATAATTCACCCCTCCACTTT
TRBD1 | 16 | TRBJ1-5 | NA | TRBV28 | CASMGTGSYSNQPQHF | TGTGCCAGCATGGGGACAGGGTCTTATAGCAATCAGCCCCAGCATTTT
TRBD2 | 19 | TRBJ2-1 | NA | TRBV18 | CASSPITTSGRSSYNEQFF | TGTGCCAGCTCACCAATTACAACTAGCGGACGGAGCTCCTACAATGAGCAGTTCTTC
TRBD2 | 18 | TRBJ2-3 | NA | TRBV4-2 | CASSQDLAGQWGTDTQYF | TGTGCCAGCAGCCAAGATCTAGCGGGACAGTGGGGGACGGATACGCAGTATTTT
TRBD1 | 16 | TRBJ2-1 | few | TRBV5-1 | CASSLGEGANYNEQFF | TGCGCCAGCAGCTTGGGTGAGGGGGCCAACTACAATGAGCAGTTCTTC
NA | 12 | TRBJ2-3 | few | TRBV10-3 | CAISPHTDTQYF | TGTGCCATCAGTCCCCACACAGATACGCAGTATTTT
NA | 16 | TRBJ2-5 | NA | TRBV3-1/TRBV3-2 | CASSQGPAGPVETQYF | TGTGCCAGCAGCCAAGGCCCAGCGGGTCCGGTAGAGACCCAGTACTTC
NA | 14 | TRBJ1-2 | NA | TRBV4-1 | CASSQGASHYGYTF | TGCGCCAGCAGCCAAGGGGCCAGCCACTATGGCTACACCTTC
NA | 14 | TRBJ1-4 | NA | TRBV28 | CASSFGGANEKLFF | TGTGCCAGCAGTTTTGGGGGGGCAAATGAAAAACTGTTTTTT
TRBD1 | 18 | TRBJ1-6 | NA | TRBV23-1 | CASSQLPGQGASGSPLHF | TGCGCCAGCAGTCAGTTACCGGGACAGGGGGCTAGTGGTTCACCCCTCCACTTT
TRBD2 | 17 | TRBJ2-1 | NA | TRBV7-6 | CASSLASGGASYNEQFF | TGTGCCAGCAGCTTAGCTAGCGGGGGGGCCTCCTACAATGAGCAGTTCTTC
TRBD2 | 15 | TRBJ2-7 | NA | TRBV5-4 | CASSLAGTSGSEQYF | TGTGCCAGCAGCTTGGCCGGGACTAGCGGTTCAGAGCAGTACTTC
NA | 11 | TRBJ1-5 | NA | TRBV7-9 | CASSSGVAQHF | TGTGCCAGCAGCTCGGGGGTGGCCCAGCATTTT
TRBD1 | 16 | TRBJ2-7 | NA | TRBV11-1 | CASSSPRSGTAYEQYF | TGTGCCAGCAGCTCCCCACGATCCGGGACAGCATACGAGCAGTACTTC
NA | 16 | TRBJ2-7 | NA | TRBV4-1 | CASSQPTTGGPYEQYF | TGCGCCAGCAGCCAACCTACGACAGGAGGTCCCTACGAGCAGTACTTC
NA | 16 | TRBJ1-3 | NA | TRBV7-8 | CASSFRGAISGNTIYF | TGTGCCAGCAGCTTTAGGGGCGCGATCTCTGGAAACACCATATATTTT
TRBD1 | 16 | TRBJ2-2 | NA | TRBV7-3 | CASSSAGTVNTGELFF | TGTGCCAGCAGCTCTGCTGGGACAGTTAACACTGGGGAGCTGTTTTTT
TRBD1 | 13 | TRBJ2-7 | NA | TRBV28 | CASSWTGKYEQYF | TGTGCCAGCAGCTGGACAGGGAAATACGAGCAGTACTTC
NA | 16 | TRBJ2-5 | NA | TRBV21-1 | CASSKIASRRAETQYF | TGTGCCAGCAGCAAAATCGCGTCGAGGAGGGCGGAGACCCAGTACTTC
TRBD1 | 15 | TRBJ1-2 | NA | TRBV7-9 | CASSLGATGNYGYTF | TGTGCCAGCAGCTTAGGGGCGACAGGGAACTATGGCTACACCTTC
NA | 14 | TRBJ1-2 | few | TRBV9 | CASSVGTPSYGYTF | TGTGCCAGCAGCGTTGGTACCCCGAGTTATGGCTACACCTTC
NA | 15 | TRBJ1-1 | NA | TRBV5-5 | CASSLEGVMGTEAFF | TGTGCCAGCAGCTTGGAGGGGGTGATGGGCACTGAAGCTTTCTTT